The text below deals with one T cell receptor beta chain. The data were obtained in a study of blood T cell repertoires in COVID-19. Overall study: The United States, Italy and Spain provided the acute and convalescent COVID-19 samples. In each case, the material was cDNA or gDNA derived from T cells, B-cell-depleted T cells, or PBMCs.

V dropped 3 bases and J dropped 4; count of bases not matched to a gene: 6. The CDR3 is made up of 16 amino acids. CDR1 is SGHNT, CDR2 YENEEA, per germline. Method: immunoSEQ multiplex PCR; TCRdb's copy keeps in-frame clones and lacks some. The sample has some 90,000 clones, 85% to 90% seen once. This chain uses TRBV11-3 with TRBJ2-1; 10 bases are a match to TRBD1. The sequenced sample consisted of peripheral blood. This TCR was recovered from a woman of 80 years or more with active or convalescent COVID-19. CDR3 in DNA: TGTGCCAGCAGCTTCGAGGGGACAGGGGAATACAATGAGCAGTTCTTC. It translates to CASSFEGTGEYNEQFF.